This T cell receptor (beta chain) was captured by sequencing in a study of shared clonotypes between healthy human individuals (TCRdb year 2020). Background for the entire study: A couple of women and three men aged 18 to 49 years were included in the cohort. To estimate repertoire size and how much clonotypes are shared between individuals, the study performed deep sequencing of blood TCR repertoires from roughly five healthy adults. To increase sequencing depth and limit assay-specific biases, different laboratories used diverse techniques to prepare libraries and sequence TCR repertoires. Each donor's leukapheresis produced roughly between roughly 0.85 and 9.5 billion PBMCs. Broader findings and caveats from the paper: Pairwise subsampling led to the expectation that sequencing depth would affect the degree of clonotype sharing among donors. Because the study included a small number of donors, the genetic and exposure-history diversity represented was limited. Sampling was restricted to blood, and TCR repertoires in tissues likely differ from the TCR repertoires found in blood.

TCR CDR3 regions were amplified from genomic DNA by multiplex PCR using the deep immunoSEQ assay. Genomic DNA extracted from each cell subset was distributed evenly over all wells of several immunoSEQ 96-well plates, and each plate served as one replicate. For unsorted PBMC, around 300 ng genomic DNA, equal to tens of thousands of T cell genomes, was loaded into each replicate PCR. Ten immunoSEQ deep assay plates were used to sequence the unsorted PBMC genomic DNA. The purified libraries were quantified using a Qubit 3.0 fluorometer, sized with a Bioanalyzer 2100, and then quantified again using the KAPA Library Quantification kit. Every immunoSEQ 96-well plate was sequenced on a dedicated single-read 150-cycle Illumina NextSeq 550 flow cell. The source study handled its data this way. Because the immunoSEQ output held only junctional sequences and lacked quality scores, the filtering could not match the filtering applied to full-length reads. To assign V/J genes and CDR3, sequences were annotated using PyIR, a Python wrapper for IgBLAST v1.9, with IMGT germline references. Reads with weak V/J assignments (E-value above 1e-6), missing CDR3, stop codons, out-of-frame junctions, or ambiguous translated residues were removed. A V3J clonotype was defined by an identical inferred V gene, J gene, and CDR3 amino acid sequence. Percentage overlap between repertoires was calculated by dividing the number of shared unique clonotypes by the size of the smaller repertoire. Repertoire richness was assessed with RTK rarefaction, the Chao1 estimator, and Recon v2.1 estimates of unobserved clonotypes. TCRdb obtained this table from immuneACCESS and retained in-frame rearrangements with V and J assigned. These tables miss some clones; where compared with another copy, unresolved V genes account for less than half of the shortfall, and the remainder is unexplained. The V and J calls and clone size come from that table; D and trimming were worked out from the DNA. The sample profile shows fewer than 550,000 clones; 60% to 80% of them were found once. The biggest ten clones account for roughly an eighth of the sample.

The donors were healthy, HIV-negative adults who had no recently reported acute infections or vaccinations. All donors were Caucasian adults living in Nashville, Tennessee, USA. In the unsorted samples, approximately 85 million PBMCs were counted, and genomic DNA was extracted using the QIAamp DNA Blood Mini kit. After blood collection by leukapheresis, PBMCs were isolated using Ficoll-Histopaque density gradient centrifugation and then cryopreserved in the vapor phase of liquid nitrogen. Comments on this clone: The antigen this receptor binds is unknown. It has no much larger one-base neighbor in the sample; base qualities were not kept.

The CDR3 goes from the cysteine to the phenylalanine over 14 residues. Just the 42-base CDR3 DNA is kept, in frame starting at base 1. In the germline V gene, CDR1 corresponds to SGHAT and CDR2 to FQNNGV. Germline trimming amounts to 3 bases on V and 6 bases on J, with 4 as the count of junction bases outside the gene matches. The sample taken for sequencing was PBMCs. The receptor chain draws on TRBV11-2 and TRBJ2-2, with 7 middle bases fitting TRBD1. The clonotype comes from a woman in her thirties or forties in good health. Some clones in this sample may be carry-over from other donors' samples. Here the CDR3 is given as CASSFTDRAGELFF. The sequenced DNA is TGTGCCAGCAGCTTCACCGACAGGGCCGGGGAGCTGTTTTTT.